The clone carrying this TCR beta chain was seen just once. Generated by immunoSEQ multiplex PCR, the TCRdb table keeps only in-frame clones and is missing some. The sample shows some 320,000 clones, approximately 89% of them seen only once. The ends lost 6 bases at V and 1 base at J; junction bases unmatched: 2. Germline V gene lookup returns CDR1 GTSNPN and CDR2 SVGIG (reference sequence). This CDR3 region has 13 residues. This sample is drawn from a study of blood T cell repertoires in COVID-19. The chain is built from TRBV30 and TRBJ2-1; 8 bases line up with TRBD2. The receptor's source is a woman aged 25 to 39 who had recovered from COVID-19. Sequences were obtained from PBMCs or T cells enriched from blood (not recorded which). CDR3: CACREGSYNEQFF. The CDR3 DNA sequence: TGTGCCTGTCGGGAGGGGTCCTACAATGAGCAGTTCTTC.